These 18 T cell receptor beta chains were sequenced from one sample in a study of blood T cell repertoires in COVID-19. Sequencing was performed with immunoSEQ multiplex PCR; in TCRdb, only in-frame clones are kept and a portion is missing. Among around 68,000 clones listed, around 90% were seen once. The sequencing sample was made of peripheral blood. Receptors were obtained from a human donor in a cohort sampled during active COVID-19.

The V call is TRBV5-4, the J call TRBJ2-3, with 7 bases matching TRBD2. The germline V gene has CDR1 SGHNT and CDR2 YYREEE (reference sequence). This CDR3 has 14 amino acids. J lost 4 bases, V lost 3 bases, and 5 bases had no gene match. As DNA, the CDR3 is TGTGCCAGCAGCTCCAGGGACTACGCAGATACGCAGTATTTT. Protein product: CASSSRDYADTQYF.

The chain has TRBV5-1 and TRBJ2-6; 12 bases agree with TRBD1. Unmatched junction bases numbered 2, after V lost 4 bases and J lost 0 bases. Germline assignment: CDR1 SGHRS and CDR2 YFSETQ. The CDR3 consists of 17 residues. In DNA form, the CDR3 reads TGCGCCAGCAGCACGGGACAGGGGGCCTCTGGGGCCAACGTCCTGACTTTC. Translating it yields CASSTGQGASGANVLTF.

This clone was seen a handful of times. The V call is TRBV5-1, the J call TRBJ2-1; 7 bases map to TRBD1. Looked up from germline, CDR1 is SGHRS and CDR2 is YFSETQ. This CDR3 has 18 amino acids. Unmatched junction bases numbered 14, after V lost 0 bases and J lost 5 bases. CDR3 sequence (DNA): TGCGCCAGCAGCTTGGGGGTCGGGACAGCACGTAAAGACAATGAGCAGTTCTTC. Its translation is CASSLGVGTARKDNEQFF.

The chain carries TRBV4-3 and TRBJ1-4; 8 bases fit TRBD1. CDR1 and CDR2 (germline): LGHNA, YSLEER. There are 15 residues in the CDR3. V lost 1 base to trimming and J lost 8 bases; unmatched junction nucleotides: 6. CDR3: CASSQAGQGGEKLFF. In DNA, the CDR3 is TGCGCCAGCAGCCAAGCAGGACAGGGAGGGGAAAAACTGTTTTTT.

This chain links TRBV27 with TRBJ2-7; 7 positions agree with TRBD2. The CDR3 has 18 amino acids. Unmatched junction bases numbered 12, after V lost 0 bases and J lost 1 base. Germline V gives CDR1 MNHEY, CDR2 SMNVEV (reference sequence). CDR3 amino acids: CASSLSITRGGRSYEQYF. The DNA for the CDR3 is TGTGCCAGCAGTTTATCGATAACGAGGGGAGGGCGTTCCTACGAGCAGTACTTC.

Here the CDR3 DNA reads TGCGCCAGCAGTGTGGGTAGTCTACGGGATGCGGTTGAGCAGTTCTTC. Its translation is CASSVGSLRDAVEQFF. The gene calls are TRBV10-1 and TRBJ2-1, with D possibly matching TRBD2 (5 bases). The CDR3 loop spans 16 amino acids. CDR1 and CDR2 from the germline V gene are WNHNN and SYGVQD (reference sequence). V was cut by 4 bases and J by 9 bases, with 22 bases left in between.

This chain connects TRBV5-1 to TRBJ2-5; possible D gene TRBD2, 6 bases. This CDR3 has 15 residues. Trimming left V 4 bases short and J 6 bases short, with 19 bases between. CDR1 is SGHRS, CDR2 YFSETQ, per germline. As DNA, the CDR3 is TGCGCCAGCAGCCCTTTTAGCCGGGGGATCCAGACCCAGTACTTC. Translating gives CASSPFSRGIQTQYF.

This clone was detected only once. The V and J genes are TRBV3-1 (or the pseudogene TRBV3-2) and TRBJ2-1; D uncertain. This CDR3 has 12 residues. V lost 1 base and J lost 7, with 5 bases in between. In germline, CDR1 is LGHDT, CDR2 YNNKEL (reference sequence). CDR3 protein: CASSQVINEQFF. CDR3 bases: TGTGCCAGCAGCCAAGTTATAAATGAGCAGTTCTTC.

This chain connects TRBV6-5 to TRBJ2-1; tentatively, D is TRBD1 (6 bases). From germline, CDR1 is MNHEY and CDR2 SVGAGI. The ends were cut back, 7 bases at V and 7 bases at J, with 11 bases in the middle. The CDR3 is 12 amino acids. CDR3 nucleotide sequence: TGTGCCAGCACCCATACAGGGAATGAGCAGTTCTTC. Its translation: CASTHTGNEQFF.

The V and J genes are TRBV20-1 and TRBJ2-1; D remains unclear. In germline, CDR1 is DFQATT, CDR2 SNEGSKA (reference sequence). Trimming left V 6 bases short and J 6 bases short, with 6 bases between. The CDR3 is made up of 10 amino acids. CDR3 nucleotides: TGCAGTGCCCTACCCAATGAGCAGTTCTTC. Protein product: CSALPNEQFF.

The CDR3 loop is CASSLLSGQGAYEQYF. The CDR3 nucleotides are TGTGCCAGCAGCCTACTAAGTGGACAGGGAGCGTACGAGCAGTACTTC. This chain links TRBV7-9 with TRBJ2-7, with TRBD1 matching 8 bases. The CDR3 totals 16 residues. V trimming: 5 bases; J trimming: 4 bases; junction bases outside the gene matches: 13. Germline assignment: CDR1 SEHNR and CDR2 FQNEAQ (reference sequence).

CDR3 residues: CSVLQGYEQYF. DNA for the CDR3: TGCAGTGTTCTACAGGGCTACGAGCAGTACTTC. This sequence joins TRBV20-1 and TRBJ2-7; a weak D match, TRBD1 (6 bases). V gave up 7 bases and J gave up 3 bases, with 10 bases separating them. The CDR3 is 11 amino acids. CDR1 DFQATT and CDR2 SNEGSKA come from the germline V gene (reference sequence).

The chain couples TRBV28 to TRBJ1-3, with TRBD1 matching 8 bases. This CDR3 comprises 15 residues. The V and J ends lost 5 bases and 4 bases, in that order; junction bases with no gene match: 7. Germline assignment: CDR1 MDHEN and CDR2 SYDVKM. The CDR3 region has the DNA TGTGCCAGCAGTAACCTGGACAGGGAGGGAAACACCATATATTTT. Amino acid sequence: CASSNLDREGNTIYF.

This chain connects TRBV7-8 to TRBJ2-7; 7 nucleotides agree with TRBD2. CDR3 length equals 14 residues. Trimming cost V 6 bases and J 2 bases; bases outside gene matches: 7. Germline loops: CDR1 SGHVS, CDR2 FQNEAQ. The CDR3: CASRPREGTYEQYF. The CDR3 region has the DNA TGTGCCAGCAGGCCGAGGGAGGGAACCTACGAGCAGTACTTC.

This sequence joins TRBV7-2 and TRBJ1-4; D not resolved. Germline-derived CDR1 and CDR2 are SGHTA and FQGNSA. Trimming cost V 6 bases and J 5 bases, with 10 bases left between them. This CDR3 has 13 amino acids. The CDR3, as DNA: TGTGCCAGCAGAGTTCGACAAAATGAAAAACTGTTTTTT. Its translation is CASRVRQNEKLFF.

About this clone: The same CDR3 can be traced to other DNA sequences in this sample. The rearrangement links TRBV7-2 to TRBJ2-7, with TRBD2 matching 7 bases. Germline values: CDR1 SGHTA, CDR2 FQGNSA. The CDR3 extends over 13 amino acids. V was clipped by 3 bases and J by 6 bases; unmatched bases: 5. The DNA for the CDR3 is TGTGCCAGCAGCTTTACTAGCGTAGGCGAGCAGTACTTC. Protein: CASSFTSVGEQYF. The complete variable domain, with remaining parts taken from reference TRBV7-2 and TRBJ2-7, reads GAGVSQSPSNKVTEKGKDVELRCDPISGHTALYWYRQSLGQGLEFLIYFQGNSAPDKSGLPSDRFSAERTGGSVSTLTIQRTQQEDSAVYLCASSFTSVGEQYFGPGTRLTVT.

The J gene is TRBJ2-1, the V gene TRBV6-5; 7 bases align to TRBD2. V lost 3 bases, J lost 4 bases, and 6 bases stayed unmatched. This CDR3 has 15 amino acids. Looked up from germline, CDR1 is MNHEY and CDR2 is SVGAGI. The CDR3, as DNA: TGTGCCAGCAGTTATGCGGCGGGGGAGTACAATGAGCAGTTCTTC. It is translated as CASSYAAGEYNEQFF.

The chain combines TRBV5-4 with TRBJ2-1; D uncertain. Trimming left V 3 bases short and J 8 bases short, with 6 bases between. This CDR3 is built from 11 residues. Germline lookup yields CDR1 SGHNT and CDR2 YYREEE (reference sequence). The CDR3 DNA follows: TGTGCCAGCAGCTCAGATTATGAGCAGTTCTTC. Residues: CASSSDYEQFF.